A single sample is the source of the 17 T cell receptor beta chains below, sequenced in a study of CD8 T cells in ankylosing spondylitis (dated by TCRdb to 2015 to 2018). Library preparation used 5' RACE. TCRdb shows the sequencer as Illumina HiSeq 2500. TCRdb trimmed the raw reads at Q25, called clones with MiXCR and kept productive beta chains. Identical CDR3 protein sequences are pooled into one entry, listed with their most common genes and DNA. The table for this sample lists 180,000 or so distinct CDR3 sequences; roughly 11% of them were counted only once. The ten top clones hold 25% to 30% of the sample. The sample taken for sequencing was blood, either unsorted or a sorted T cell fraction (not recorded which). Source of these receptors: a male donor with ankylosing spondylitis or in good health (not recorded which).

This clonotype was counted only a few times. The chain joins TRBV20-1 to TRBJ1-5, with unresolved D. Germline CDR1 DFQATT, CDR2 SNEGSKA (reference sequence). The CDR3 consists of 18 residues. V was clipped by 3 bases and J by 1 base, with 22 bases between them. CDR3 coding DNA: TGCAGTGCTAGCCCCCAGGTTCCGGCGTCTTACAGCAATCAGCCCCAGCATTTT. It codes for CSASPQVPASYSNQPQHF.

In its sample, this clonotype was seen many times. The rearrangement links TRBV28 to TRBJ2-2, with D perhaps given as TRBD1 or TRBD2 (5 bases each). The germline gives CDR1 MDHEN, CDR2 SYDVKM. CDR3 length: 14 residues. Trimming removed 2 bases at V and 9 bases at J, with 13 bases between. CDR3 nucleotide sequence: TGTGCCAGCAGTTTAGGGACCATCTCCAGGGAGCTGTTTTTT. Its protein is CASSLGTISRELFF.

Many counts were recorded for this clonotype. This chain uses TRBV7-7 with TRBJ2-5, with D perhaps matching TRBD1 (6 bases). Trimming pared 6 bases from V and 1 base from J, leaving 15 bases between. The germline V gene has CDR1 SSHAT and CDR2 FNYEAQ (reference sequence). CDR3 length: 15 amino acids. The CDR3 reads CASSLTGTPQETQYF. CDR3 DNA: TGTGCCAGCAGTCTCACCGGGACACCCCAAGAGACCCAGTACTTC.

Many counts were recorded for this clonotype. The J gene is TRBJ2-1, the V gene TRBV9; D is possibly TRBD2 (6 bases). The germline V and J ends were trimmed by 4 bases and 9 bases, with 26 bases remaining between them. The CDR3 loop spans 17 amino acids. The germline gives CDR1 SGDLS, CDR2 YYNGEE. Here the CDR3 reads CASSSSNGLTRSGEQFF. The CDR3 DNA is TGTGCCAGCAGCAGTTCGAATGGGTTGACTAGATCGGGTGAGCAGTTCTTC.

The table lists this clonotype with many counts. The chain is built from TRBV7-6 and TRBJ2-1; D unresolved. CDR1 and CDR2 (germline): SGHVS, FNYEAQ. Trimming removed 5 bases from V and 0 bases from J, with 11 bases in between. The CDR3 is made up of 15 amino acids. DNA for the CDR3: TGTGCCAGCAGCGAAACCCCGAACTCCTACAATGAGCAGTTCTTC. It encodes CASSETPNSYNEQFF.

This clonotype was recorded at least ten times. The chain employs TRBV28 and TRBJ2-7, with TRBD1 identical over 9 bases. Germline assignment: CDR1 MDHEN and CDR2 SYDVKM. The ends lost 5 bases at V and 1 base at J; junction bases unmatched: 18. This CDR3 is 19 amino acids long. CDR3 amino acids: CASSPQSSGGQGRSYEQYF. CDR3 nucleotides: TGTGCCAGCAGTCCCCAATCCTCCGGGGGACAGGGACGTTCCTACGAGCAGTACTTC.

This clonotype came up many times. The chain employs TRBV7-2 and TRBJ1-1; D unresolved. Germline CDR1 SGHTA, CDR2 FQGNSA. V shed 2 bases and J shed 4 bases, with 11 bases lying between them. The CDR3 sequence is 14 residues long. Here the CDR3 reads CASSLLTAGTEAFF. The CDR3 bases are TGTGCCAGCAGCTTATTGACCGCTGGCACTGAAGCTTTCTTT.

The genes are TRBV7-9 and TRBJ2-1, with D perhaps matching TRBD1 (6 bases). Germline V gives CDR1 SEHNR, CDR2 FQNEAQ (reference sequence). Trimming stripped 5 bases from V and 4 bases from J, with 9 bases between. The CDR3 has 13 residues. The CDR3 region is CASSADRYNEQFF. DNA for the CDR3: TGTGCCAGCAGCGCGGACAGATACAATGAGCAGTTCTTC.

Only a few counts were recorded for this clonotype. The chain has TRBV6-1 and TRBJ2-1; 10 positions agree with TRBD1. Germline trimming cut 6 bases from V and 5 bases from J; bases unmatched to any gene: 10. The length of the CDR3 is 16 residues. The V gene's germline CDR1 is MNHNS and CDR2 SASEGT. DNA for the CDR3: TGTGCCAGCAGGACTTGGGGGGGACAGGGGAACAATGAGCAGTTCTTC. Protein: CASRTWGGQGNNEQFF.

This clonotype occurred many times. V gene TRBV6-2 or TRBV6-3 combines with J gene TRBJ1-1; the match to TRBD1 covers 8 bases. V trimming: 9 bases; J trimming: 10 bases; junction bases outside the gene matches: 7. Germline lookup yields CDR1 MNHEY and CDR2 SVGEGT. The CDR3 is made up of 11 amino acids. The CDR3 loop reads CASSRGLRAFF. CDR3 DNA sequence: TGTGCCAGTAGCAGGGGGCTTCGAGCTTTCTTT.

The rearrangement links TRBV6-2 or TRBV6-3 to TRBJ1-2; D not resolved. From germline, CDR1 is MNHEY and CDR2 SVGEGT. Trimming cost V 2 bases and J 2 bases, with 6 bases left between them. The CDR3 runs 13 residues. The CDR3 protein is CASSYRPNYGYTF. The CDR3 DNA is TGTGCCAGCAGTTACCGACCAAACTATGGCTACACCTTC.

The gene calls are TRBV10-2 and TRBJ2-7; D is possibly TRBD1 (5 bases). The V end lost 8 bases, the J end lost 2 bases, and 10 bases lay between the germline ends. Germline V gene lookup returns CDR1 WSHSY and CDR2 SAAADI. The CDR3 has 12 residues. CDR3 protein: CASLGRAYEQYF. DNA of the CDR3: TGCGCCAGCTTGGGCAGGGCCTACGAGCAGTACTTC.

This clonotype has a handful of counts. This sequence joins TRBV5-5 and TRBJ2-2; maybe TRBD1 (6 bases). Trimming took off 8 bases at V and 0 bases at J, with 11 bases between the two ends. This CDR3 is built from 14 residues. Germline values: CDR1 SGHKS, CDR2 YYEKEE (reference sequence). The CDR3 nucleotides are TGTGCCAGTCACAGGGTACCGAACACCGGGGAGCTGTTTTTT. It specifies CASHRVPNTGELFF.

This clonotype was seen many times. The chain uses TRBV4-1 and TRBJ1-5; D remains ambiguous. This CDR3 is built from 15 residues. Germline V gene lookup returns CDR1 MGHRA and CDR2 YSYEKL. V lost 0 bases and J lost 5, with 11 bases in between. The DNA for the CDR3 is TGCGCCAGCAGCCAAGAGAGTCAGGACTATCAGCCCCAGCATTTT. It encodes CASSQESQDYQPQHF.

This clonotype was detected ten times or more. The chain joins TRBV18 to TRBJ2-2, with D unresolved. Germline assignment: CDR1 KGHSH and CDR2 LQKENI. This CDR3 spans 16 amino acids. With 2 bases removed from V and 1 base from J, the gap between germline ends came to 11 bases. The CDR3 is CASSPAAGWNTGELFF. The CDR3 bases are TGTGCCAGCTCACCAGCGGCAGGTTGGAACACCGGGGAGCTGTTTTTT. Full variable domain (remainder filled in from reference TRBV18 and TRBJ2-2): NAGVMQNPRHLVRRRGQEARLRCSPMKGHSHVYWYRQLPEEGLKFMVYLQKENIIDESGMPKERFSAEFPKEGPSILRIQQVVRGDSAAYFCASSPAAGWNTGELFFGEGSRLTVL.

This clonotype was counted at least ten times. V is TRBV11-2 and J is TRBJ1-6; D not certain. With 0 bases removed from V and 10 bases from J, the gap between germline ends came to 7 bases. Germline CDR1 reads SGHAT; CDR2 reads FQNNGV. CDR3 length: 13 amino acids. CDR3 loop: CASSLERRSPLHF. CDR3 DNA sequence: TGTGCCAGCAGCTTAGAGCGGAGATCACCCCTCCACTTT.

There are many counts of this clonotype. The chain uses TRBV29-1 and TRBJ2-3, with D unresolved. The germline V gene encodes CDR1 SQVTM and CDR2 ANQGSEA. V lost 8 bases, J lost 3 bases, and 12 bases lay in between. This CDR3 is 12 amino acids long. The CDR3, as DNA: TGCAGCTTTCGCCAGCAGACAGATACGCAGTATTTT. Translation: CSFRQQTDTQYF.